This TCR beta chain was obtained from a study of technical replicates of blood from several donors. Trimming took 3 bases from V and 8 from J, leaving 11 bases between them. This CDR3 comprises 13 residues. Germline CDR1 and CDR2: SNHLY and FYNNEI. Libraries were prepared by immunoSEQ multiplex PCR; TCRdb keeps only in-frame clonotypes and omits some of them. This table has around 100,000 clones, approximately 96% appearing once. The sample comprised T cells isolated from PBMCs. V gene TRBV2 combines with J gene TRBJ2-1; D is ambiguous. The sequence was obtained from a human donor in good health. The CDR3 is CASSEEFWDEQFF. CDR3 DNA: TGTGCCAGCAGTGAGGAGTTCTGGGATGAGCAGTTCTTC.